This TCR beta chain was captured in a study of shared clonotypes between healthy human individuals. Study-level points and caveats: Represented diversity, genetic and exposure-history alike, was limited by few donors.

On this clone itself: What it binds is unknown.

Generated by immunoSEQ multiplex PCR, the TCRdb table keeps only in-frame clones and is missing some. This sample has more than 550,000 clones, with around 90% found just once. This CDR3 is 15 amino acids long. Germline V gives CDR1 SGHTA, CDR2 FQGTGA. Trimming left V 5 bases short and J 1 base short, with 12 bases between. Specimen: memory CD8+ T cells from PBMCs. Stated subset: CD45RO+ cells pooled with CCR7-negative TemRA cells. The chain uses TRBV7-3 and TRBJ2-1; D gene unclear. This clonotype originated in a man between 18 and 35 years old in good health. Some clones in this sample may be carry-over from other donors' samples. The CDR3 DNA sequence: TGTGCCAGCAGCCCCACATGGGGATCCTACAATGAGCAGTTCTTC. Translating gives CASSPTWGSYNEQFF.